This TCR beta chain was sequenced for a study of control samples from healthy donors and cancer patients. Repertoires were generated with immunoSEQ multiplex PCR, while TCRdb's copy carries only in-frame clones and drops some. The sample lists roughly 45,000 clones; around nine tenths were seen once. V was pared by 1 base and J by 8 bases, with 7 bases of the junction left unmatched. This CDR3 has 16 residues. Germline V gene lookup returns CDR1 SGHTS and CDR2 YDEGEE. Input material: PBMCs. This chain links TRBV5-8 with TRBJ1-6, with 9 bases lining up with TRBD1. This clonotype was obtained from a young man with colorectal cancer. The CDR3 DNA sequence: TGTGCCAGCAGCTTGAGGGGGACAGGGCGGGATTCACCCCTCCACTTT. It translates to CASSLRGTGRDSPLHF.